This T cell receptor (beta chain) was recorded in a study of blood T cell repertoires in COVID-19. Looking at the study overall: Sites across the United States, Italy and Spain contributed samples from acute and convalescent COVID-19. T cells, B-cell-depleted T cells, or PBMCs supplied cDNA or gDNA.

As handled by the study authors: Counts of nucleated cells, estimated from reference gene primer amplification, were obtained. Clones were sequenced by immunoSEQ multiplex PCR, and TCRdb holds only the in-frame ones, with some missing. The D gene and trimming were derived from the DNA, and the V and J assignments and clone size from that table. The table shows 60,000 to 75,000 clones, with around 83% occurring only once. The CDR3 consists of 16 residues. V lost 5 bases and J lost 0, with 11 bases in between. The germline gives CDR1 MNHNY, CDR2 SVGAGI (reference sequence). The chain is built from TRBV6-6 and TRBJ2-6, with D maybe TRBD2 (6 bases). Source material: peripheral blood. This clonotype was obtained from a human donor in a cohort sampled during active COVID-19. CDR3: CASSAPGVSGANVLTF. In DNA, the CDR3 is TGTGCCAGCAGTGCTCCGGGAGTCTCTGGGGCCAACGTCCTGACTTTC.